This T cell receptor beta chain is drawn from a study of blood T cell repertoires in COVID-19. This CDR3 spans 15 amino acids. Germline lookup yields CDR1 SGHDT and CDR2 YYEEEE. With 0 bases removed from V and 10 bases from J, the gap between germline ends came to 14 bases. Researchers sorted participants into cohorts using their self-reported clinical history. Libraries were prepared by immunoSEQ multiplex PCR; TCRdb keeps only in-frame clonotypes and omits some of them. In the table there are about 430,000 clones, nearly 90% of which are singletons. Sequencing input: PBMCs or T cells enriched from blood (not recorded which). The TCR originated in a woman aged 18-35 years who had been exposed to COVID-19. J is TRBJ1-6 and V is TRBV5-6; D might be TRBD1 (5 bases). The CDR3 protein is CASSLDGQGYSPLHF. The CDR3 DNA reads TGTGCCAGCAGCTTGGATGGGCAGGGATACTCACCCCTCCACTTT.